Following are 18 T cell receptor beta chains from one sample sequenced in a study of HIV-infected patients and healthy controls. TCRdb re-analysed the 5' RACE reads in MiXCR, keeping a single row per CDR3 protein. Of about 18,000 distinct CDR3 sequences in the sample, approximately 18% were seen once. The material sequenced was CD8+ T cells from blood. The source of these receptors is a human donor in good health.

This chain joins TRBV6-4 and TRBJ1-5, with 8 bases that match TRBD1. Germline CDR1 MRHNA, CDR2 SNTAGT. The CDR3 has 14 residues. V trimming: 10 bases; J trimming: 2 bases; junction bases outside the gene matches: 7. CDR3: CATSPGQGNQPQHF. For the CDR3, the DNA is TGTGCCACCTCTCCGGGACAGGGCAATCAGCCCCAGCATTTT.

Ten or more counts support this clonotype. The chain employs TRBV25-1 and TRBJ1-2; D is unresolved. The germline V gene encodes CDR1 MGHDK and CDR2 SYGVNS. The CDR3 loop spans 14 amino acids. The ends were cut back, 6 bases at V and 5 bases at J, with 16 bases in the middle. CDR3 protein: CASSPNPYTYGYTF. The CDR3 DNA is TGTGCCAGCAGCCCAAACCCCTACACTTATGGCTACACCTTC.

This clonotype was seen a handful of times. The chain recombines TRBV7-9 with TRBJ2-3; D not certain. The CDR3 runs 15 residues. Germline V gives CDR1 SEHNR, CDR2 FQNEAQ (reference sequence). Trimming pared 3 bases from V and 0 bases from J, leaving 10 bases between. The CDR3: CASSLIQHSTDTQYF. The CDR3 nucleotides are TGTGCCAGCAGCTTGATACAACATAGCACAGATACGCAGTATTTT.

Many counts were recorded for this clonotype. V is TRBV11-2 and J is TRBJ1-4; no reliable D call. The CDR3 extends over 15 amino acids. The germline gives CDR1 SGHAT, CDR2 FQNNGV. Trimming left V 7 bases short and J 0 bases short, with 12 bases between. The CDR3 bases are TGTGCCAGCAATTCCCGATCTGCAACTAATGAAAAACTGTTTTTT. This translates into CASNSRSATNEKLFF.

This clonotype is deemed medium-sized. This chain uses TRBV6-1 with TRBJ1-5, with a possible D match to TRBD1 (5 bases). The CDR3 is made up of 15 amino acids. CDR1 MNHNS and CDR2 SASEGT come from the germline V gene. Trimming took off 6 bases at V and 1 base at J, with 13 bases between the two ends. The CDR3 DNA reads TGTGCCAGCAGCGAAAGGTGGGGGAGCAATCAGCCCCAGCATTTT. This sequence encodes CASSERWGSNQPQHF.

This clonotype has ten or more counts. The chain links TRBV4-3 to TRBJ1-2, with D possibly being TRBD1 (6 bases). Germline-derived CDR1 and CDR2 are LGHNA and YSLEER. V was cut by 3 bases and J by 2 bases, with 13 bases left in between. The CDR3 is 15 amino acids. CDR3 nucleotides: TGCGCCAGCAGCCAGGGCAGGGGTTCAAACTATGGCTACACCTTC. It specifies CASSQGRGSNYGYTF.

The chain carries TRBV19 and TRBJ2-7, with 12 positions matching TRBD2. The germline gives CDR1 LNHDA, CDR2 SQIVND (reference sequence). V gave up 5 bases and J gave up 0 bases; unmatched junction bases: 2. The CDR3 is 15 residues long. Written as DNA, the CDR3 is TGTGCCAGTAGTGCGACTAGCGGGGGCTCCTACGAGCAGTACTTC. It encodes CASSATSGGSYEQYF.

This clonotype was seen ten or more times. The genes are TRBV20-1 and TRBJ1-5; no definite D call. Trimming pared 0 bases from V and 3 bases from J, leaving 12 bases between. There are 15 residues in the CDR3. CDR1 DFQATT and CDR2 SNEGSKA come from the germline V gene (reference sequence). For the CDR3, the DNA is TGCAGTGCTAGAGATCTGGCAGGCGCCAATCAGCCCCAGCATTTT. Protein: CSARDLAGANQPQHF.

The genes are TRBV9 and TRBJ2-7; TRBD1 might be the D (6 bases). This CDR3 is built from 15 residues. V was clipped by 3 bases and J by 7 bases, with 20 bases between them. The germline V gene has CDR1 SGDLS and CDR2 YYNGEE. This CDR3 is CASSDGTTLLGEQYF. The CDR3 nucleotides read TGTGCCAGCAGCGATGGGACAACCCTTCTGGGGGAGCAGTACTTC.

V usage is TRBV10-3 and J usage is TRBJ2-5, with TRBD1 identical over 10 bases. The J segment lost 4 bases and the V segment lost 3 bases, leaving 5 bases of the junction unmatched. Germline CDR1 and CDR2: ENHRY and SYGVKD. The length of the CDR3 is 15 residues. CDR3 nucleotides: TGTGCCATCAGTGACCCGACAGGGGGCTCAGAGACCCAGTACTTC. It specifies CAISDPTGGSETQYF.

This clonotype was seen only once. The V call is TRBV4-1, the J call TRBJ2-1; 10 bases match TRBD2. The germline CDR1 and CDR2 sequences are MGHRA and YSYEKL. The CDR3 consists of 17 residues. J gave up 1 base and V 1 base, and 4 bases lay outside the gene matches. CDR3 region: CASSQAAGGLSYNEQFF. The CDR3 bases are TGCGCCAGCAGCCAAGCAGCGGGGGGGCTTTCCTACAATGAGCAGTTCTTC.

This clonotype was observed a few times. The chain carries TRBV7-9 and TRBJ2-7; 10 nucleotides match TRBD1. The CDR3 consists of 15 residues. Germline trimming cut 2 bases from V and 4 bases from J; bases unmatched to any gene: 5. Looked up from germline, CDR1 is SEHNR and CDR2 is FQNEAQ (reference sequence). The DNA of the CDR3 is TGTGCCAGCAGCTTAACTACGGACAGGGGGTACGAGCAGTACTTC. Translation: CASSLTTDRGYEQYF.

V gene TRBV30 combines with J gene TRBJ2-1; 11 nucleotides line up with TRBD2. V gave up 3 bases and J gave up 4 bases; unmatched junction bases: 5. The CDR3 spans 15 residues. From germline, CDR1 is GTSNPN and CDR2 SVGIG (reference sequence). The CDR3 here is CAWRALAGGYNEQFF. In nucleotides, the CDR3 is TGTGCCTGGAGGGCCCTAGCGGGAGGATACAATGAGCAGTTCTTC.

This clonotype was seen more than once but under ten times. The rearrangement joins TRBV6-5 to TRBJ2-1; the match to TRBD1 covers 8 bases. Trimming removed 0 bases from V and 7 bases from J; junction bases left unmatched: 11. Germline V gene data show CDR1 as MNHEY and CDR2 as SVGAGI. CDR3 size: 17 residues. The CDR3 coding sequence is TGTGCCAGCAGTTACTCGGTCCCAGGGGGCGCATTTAATGAGCAGTTCTTC. Translating gives CASSYSVPGGAFNEQFF.

This clonotype was picked up a small number of times. The chain is built from TRBV29-1 and TRBJ1-5; TRBD1 might be the D (5 bases). CDR1 and CDR2 (germline): SQVTM, ANQGSEA. The CDR3 is made up of 14 amino acids. The V end was cut by 5 bases, the J end by 6 bases, with 17 bases between. CDR3 sequence: CSVPRDRFGQPQHF. CDR3 DNA sequence: TGCAGCGTTCCCAGAGACAGATTTGGTCAGCCCCAGCATTTT.

This sequence joins TRBV4-2 and TRBJ2-1; the match to TRBD2 covers 9 bases. Germline CDR1 and CDR2: LGHNA and YNFKEQ. Germline trimming cut 4 bases from V and 7 bases from J; bases unmatched to any gene: 8. This CDR3 spans 15 amino acids. The DNA of the CDR3 is TGTGCCAGCAGCCCCTTTGGCGGGGGGGCAAATGAGCAGTTCTTC. It codes for CASSPFGGGANEQFF.

The CDR3 spells CASTDVTTSNQPQHF. The DNA of the CDR3 is TGTGCCAGCACCGACGTGACAACAAGCAATCAGCCCCAGCATTTT. V usage is TRBV12-3 or TRBV12-4 and J usage is TRBJ1-5, with D unresolved. This CDR3 contains 15 residues. The V and J ends lost 7 bases and 1 base respectively, with 14 bases between them.

This clonotype has more than one count but fewer than ten. V and J are TRBV4-3 and TRBJ1-3; D not resolved. V was trimmed by 4 bases and J by 3 bases, leaving 13 bases between them. The CDR3 runs 15 residues. Germline values: CDR1 LGHNA, CDR2 YSLEER. In DNA, the CDR3 is TGCGCCAGCAGCCGTGGTCTGAAGGTTGGAAACACCATATATTTT. This gives the protein CASSRGLKVGNTIYF.